The clone carrying this T cell receptor beta chain came up once. This record comes from a study of blood T cell repertoires in COVID-19. Germline V CDR1 and CDR2: SGHRS, YFSETQ. The V gene end was trimmed by 6 bases and the J gene end by 3 bases; junction bases not matched to a gene: 5. CDR3 size: 14 residues. Assay: immunoSEQ multiplex PCR; the TCRdb copy retains only in-frame clones and omits some. The sample shows about 240,000 clones, approximately 86% of them seen only once. The source of this sequence is a man aged 60-69 years who had recovered from COVID-19. The rearrangement uses TRBV5-1 and TRBJ2-5; TRBD2 matches 10 bases. Input material: peripheral blood. For the CDR3, the DNA is TGCGCCAGCAACAGCGGGGGGGCCGAAGAGACCCAGTACTTC. This translates into CASNSGGAEETQYF.